This T cell receptor beta chain comes out of a study of cytomegalovirus exposure and HLA in healthy donors. V trimming: 4 bases; J trimming: 7 bases; junction bases outside the gene matches: 7. The V gene's germline CDR1 is MNHNS and CDR2 SASEGT. This CDR3 has 14 amino acids. A word on this clone: Its matching antigen is unknown.

Study findings and constraints: The presence/absence work took it that sequencing depth was about the same across donors. Certain indistinguishable V segments, among them TRBV6-2 and TRBV6-3, were excluded.

The PCR was carried out with 60 Vbeta primers and 13 Jbeta primers. Here immunoSEQ multiplex PCR was the method, and the copy in TCRdb shows in-frame clones only, minus some. The data show 100,000 or so clones, approximately 84% seen once. This TCR was recovered from a man between 18 and 35 years old in good health and CMV-seronegative. This chain links TRBV6-1 with TRBJ2-1; TRBD2 agrees at 7 bases. The sequencing input was PBMCs. As DNA, the CDR3 is TGTGCCAGCAGTGGGGCGGGAGTATGGAATGAGCAGTTCTTC. Protein: CASSGAGVWNEQFF.